This T cell receptor (beta chain) was identified in a study of early T cells in non-severe SARS-CoV-2 infection. For the study at large: Alpha and beta chains were unpaired, from unsorted whole-blood bulk RNA. General study results and limits: Clonotype matching in VDJdb favored anti-spike CD8 responses and did not capture private and CD4 specificities.

This clonotype was seen ten or more times. Its antigen is currently unknown. V shed 6 bases, J shed 9 bases, and the junction held 11 bases outside the gene matches. The germline V gene encodes CDR1 MDHEN and CDR2 SYDVKM. This CDR3 is 14 amino acids long. Each cDNA molecule carried a unique molecular identifier. TCRdb analysed the 5' RACE reads with MiXCR anew, one entry per CDR3 protein. The sample has about 33,000 distinct CDR3 sequences, 3.9% seen once; the top ten hold about a tenth. This TCR was sampled from an adult who was a healthcare worker with PCR-confirmed SARS-CoV-2 infection or an uninfected control (not recorded which). The sequenced material came from whole blood. The chain uses TRBV28 and TRBJ2-4; TRBD2 matches at 7 bases. The CDR3 DNA follows: TGTGCCAGCAGCCCGTTTGGGGGGGAGACCATTCAGTACTTC. It specifies CASSPFGGETIQYF.